This section outlines one T cell receptor (beta chain) sequence together with its context. In the source study's methods: Amplification from reference gene primers served as the basis for estimated nucleated cell counts. Repertoires were generated with immunoSEQ multiplex PCR, while TCRdb's copy carries only in-frame clones and drops some. V, J and clone size were drawn from that table, and D and trimming were deduced from the DNA. Among a few hundred thousand clones listed, about four fifths were seen once. V was pared by 3 bases and J by 3 bases, with 12 bases between. CDR3 size: 15 residues. Germline CDR1 MNHNS, CDR2 SASEGT. The data stem from a study of blood T cell repertoires in COVID-19. Study information: Material from acute and convalescent COVID-19 was sourced from the United States, Italy and Spain.

The receptor's source is a woman between 50 and 59 years old with acute or convalescent COVID-19. Sequenced input: peripheral blood. The chain uses TRBV6-1 and TRBJ2-1; D is possibly TRBD1 (5 bases). The CDR3 loop reads CASSEFRGLYNEQFF. The CDR3 DNA sequence: TGTGCCAGCAGTGAGTTTAGGGGCCTCTACAATGAGCAGTTCTTC.